This T cell receptor beta chain was captured by sequencing in a study of cytomegalovirus exposure and HLA in healthy donors. On the study more broadly: The 666 first-cohort repertoires shared a platform with the 100 to 150 validation repertoires, as reported in a later analysis. Study-level results: The authors enumerated 150 to 200 TCR beta chains as linked to cytomegalovirus. Most observed TCR sequences were rare, whereas some public TCRs were detected in many donors.

A note on this clone: Antigen unknown.

V gave up 4 bases and J gave up 5 bases, with 6 bases separating them. This CDR3 region has 11 residues. Germline CDR1 is SNHLY and CDR2 is FYNNEI. From the approximately 110-subject validation cohort, which was separate from the roughly 670-subject first cohort, the donors were drawn. The repertoire was sequenced with immunoSEQ multiplex PCR; TCRdb's copy has only in-frame clones and lacks some. This table holds about 140,000 clones, 94% found once. The sequencing input was PBMCs. This clonotype was obtained from a man aged 18-30 years in good health and CMV-seropositive. The V gene is TRBV2, the J gene TRBJ2-7; D remains unclear. Written as DNA, the CDR3 is TGTGCCAGCAGTGCATCCCACGAGCAGTACTTC. Encoded protein: CASSASHEQYF.